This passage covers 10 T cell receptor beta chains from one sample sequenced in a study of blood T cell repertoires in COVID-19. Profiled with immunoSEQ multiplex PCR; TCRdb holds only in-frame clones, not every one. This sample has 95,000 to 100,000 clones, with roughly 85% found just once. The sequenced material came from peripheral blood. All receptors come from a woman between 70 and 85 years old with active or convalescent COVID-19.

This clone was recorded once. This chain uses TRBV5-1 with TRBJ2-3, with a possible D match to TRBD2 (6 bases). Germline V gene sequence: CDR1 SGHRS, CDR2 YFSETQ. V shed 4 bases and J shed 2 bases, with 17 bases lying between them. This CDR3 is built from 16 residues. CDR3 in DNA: TGCGCCAGCAGCCAGGCCCGGGACTCCACCACAGATACGCAGTATTTT. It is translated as CASSQARDSTTDTQYF.

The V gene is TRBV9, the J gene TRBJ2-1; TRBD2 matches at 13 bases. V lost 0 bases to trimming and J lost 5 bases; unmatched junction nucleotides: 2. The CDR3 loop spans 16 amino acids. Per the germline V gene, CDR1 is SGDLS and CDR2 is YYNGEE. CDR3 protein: CASSVGGTSGNNEQFF. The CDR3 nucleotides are TGTGCCAGCAGCGTAGGAGGGACTAGCGGGAACAATGAGCAGTTCTTC.

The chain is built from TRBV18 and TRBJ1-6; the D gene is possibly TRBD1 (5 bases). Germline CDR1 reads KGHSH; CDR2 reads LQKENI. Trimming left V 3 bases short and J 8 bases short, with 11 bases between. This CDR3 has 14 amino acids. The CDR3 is CASSPSEGDSPLHF. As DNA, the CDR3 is TGTGCCAGCTCACCCTCCGAAGGGGATTCACCCCTCCACTTT.

The CDR3 DNA follows: TGTGCCAGCAGTGAAGTGGGGGGGCAGAGCTCTGGAAACACCATATATTTT. It encodes CASSEVGGQSSGNTIYF. The V and J genes are TRBV2 and TRBJ1-3, with D maybe TRBD1 (6 bases). The CDR3 runs 17 residues. Trimming took off 1 base at V and 0 bases at J, with 13 bases between the two ends. CDR1 and CDR2 (germline): SNHLY, FYNNEI. The complete variable domain, with remaining parts taken from reference TRBV2 and TRBJ1-3, reads EPEVTQTPSHQVTQMGQEVILRCVPISNHLYFYWYRQILGQKVEFLVSFYNNEISEKSEIFDDQFSVERPDGSNFTLKIRSTKLEDSAMYFCASSEVGGQSSGNTIYFGEGSWLTVV.

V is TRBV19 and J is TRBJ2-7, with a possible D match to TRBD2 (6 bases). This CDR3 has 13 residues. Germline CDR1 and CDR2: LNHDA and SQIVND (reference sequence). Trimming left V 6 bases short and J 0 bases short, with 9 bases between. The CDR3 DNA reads TGTGCCAGTAGCCGACTAGTCTCCTACGAGCAGTACTTC. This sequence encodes CASSRLVSYEQYF.

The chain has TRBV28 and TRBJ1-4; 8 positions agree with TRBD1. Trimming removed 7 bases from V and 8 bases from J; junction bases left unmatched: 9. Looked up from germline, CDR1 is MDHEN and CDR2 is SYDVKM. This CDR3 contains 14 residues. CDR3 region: CASIQDRAGEKLFF. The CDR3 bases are TGTGCCAGCATTCAGGACAGGGCGGGGGAAAAACTGTTTTTT. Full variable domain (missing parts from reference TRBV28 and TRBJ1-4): DVKVTQSSRYLVKRTGEKVFLECVQDMDHENMFWYRQDPGLGLRLIYFSYDVKMKEKGDIPEGYSVSREKKERFSLILESASTNQTSMYLCASIQDRAGEKLFFGSGTQLSVL.

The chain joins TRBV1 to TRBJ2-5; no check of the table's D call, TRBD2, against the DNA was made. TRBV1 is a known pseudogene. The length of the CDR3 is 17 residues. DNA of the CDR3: TGCACCAGCAGCCAAGTACCTAGCGGGGGTTACCAAGAGACCCAGTACTTC. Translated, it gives CTSSQVPSGGYQETQYF.

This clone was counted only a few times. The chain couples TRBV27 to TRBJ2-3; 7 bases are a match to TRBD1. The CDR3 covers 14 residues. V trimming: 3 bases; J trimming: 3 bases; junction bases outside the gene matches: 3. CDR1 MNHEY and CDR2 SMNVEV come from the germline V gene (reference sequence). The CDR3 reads CASSFQGETDTQYF. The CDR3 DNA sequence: TGTGCCAGCAGTTTCCAGGGGGAGACAGATACGCAGTATTTT.

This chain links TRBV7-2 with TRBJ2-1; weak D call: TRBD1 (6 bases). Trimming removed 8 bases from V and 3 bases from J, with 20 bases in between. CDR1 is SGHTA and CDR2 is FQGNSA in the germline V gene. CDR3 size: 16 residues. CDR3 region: CASATRTADRYNEQFF. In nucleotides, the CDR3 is TGTGCCAGCGCCACCCGGACAGCGGATCGCTACAATGAGCAGTTCTTC.

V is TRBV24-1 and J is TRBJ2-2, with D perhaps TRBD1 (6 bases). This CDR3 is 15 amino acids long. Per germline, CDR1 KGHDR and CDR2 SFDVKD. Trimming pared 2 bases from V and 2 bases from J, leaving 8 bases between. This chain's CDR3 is CATSDSQGNTGELFF. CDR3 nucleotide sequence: TGTGCCACCAGTGATTCACAGGGAAACACCGGGGAGCTGTTTTTT.